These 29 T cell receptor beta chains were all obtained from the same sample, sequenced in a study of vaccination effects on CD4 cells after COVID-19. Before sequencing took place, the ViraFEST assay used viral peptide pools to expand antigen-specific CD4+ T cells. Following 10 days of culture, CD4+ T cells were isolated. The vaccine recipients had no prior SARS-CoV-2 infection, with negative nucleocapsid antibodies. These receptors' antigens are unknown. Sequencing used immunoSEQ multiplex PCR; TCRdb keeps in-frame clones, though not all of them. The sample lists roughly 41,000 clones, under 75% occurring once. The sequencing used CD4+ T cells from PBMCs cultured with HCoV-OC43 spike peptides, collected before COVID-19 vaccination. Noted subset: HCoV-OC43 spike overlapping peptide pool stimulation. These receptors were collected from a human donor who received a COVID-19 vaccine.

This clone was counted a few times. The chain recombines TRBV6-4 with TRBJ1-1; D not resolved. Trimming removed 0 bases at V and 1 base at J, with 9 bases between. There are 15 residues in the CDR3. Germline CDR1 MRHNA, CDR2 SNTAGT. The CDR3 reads CASSDSKGGNTEAFF. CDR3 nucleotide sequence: TGTGCCAGCAGTGACTCGAAAGGCGGGAACACTGAAGCTTTCTTT.

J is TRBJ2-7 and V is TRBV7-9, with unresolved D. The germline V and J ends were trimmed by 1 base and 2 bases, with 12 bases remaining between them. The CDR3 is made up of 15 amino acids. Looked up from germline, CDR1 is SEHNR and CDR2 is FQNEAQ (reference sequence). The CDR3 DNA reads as TGTGCCAGCAGCTTAGACTTAAGGGTGACCTACGAGCAGTACTTC. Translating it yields CASSLDLRVTYEQYF.

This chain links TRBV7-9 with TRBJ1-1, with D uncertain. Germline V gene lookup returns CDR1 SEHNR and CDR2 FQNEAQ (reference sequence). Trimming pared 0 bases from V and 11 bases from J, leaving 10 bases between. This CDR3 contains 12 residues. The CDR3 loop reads CASSLAPAWAFF. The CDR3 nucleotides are TGTGCCAGCAGCTTAGCACCTGCGTGGGCTTTCTTT. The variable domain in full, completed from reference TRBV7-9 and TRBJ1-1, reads DTGVSQNPRHKITKRGQNVTFRCDPISEHNRLYWYRQTLGQGPEFLTYFQNEAQLEKSRLLSDRFSAERPKGSFSTLEIQRTEQGDSAMYLCASSLAPAWAFFGQGTRLTVV.

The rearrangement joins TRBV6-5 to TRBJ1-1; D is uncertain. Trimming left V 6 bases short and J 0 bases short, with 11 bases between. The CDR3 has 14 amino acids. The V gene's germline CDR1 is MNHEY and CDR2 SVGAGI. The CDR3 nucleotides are TGTGCCAGCAGCCCAACTTCCGTGAACACTGAAGCTTTCTTT. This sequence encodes CASSPTSVNTEAFF.

CDR3 DNA sequence: TGTGCCAGCAGCTTGGACAGTGGGCTTTCCTACAATGAGCAGTTCTTC. It codes for CASSLDSGLSYNEQFF. V usage is TRBV5-4 and J usage is TRBJ2-1; D uncertain. Germline CDR1 and CDR2: SGHNT and YYREEE (reference sequence). The length of the CDR3 is 16 residues. Trimming shortened V by 0 bases and J by 1 base, and 11 bases separated the two germline ends.

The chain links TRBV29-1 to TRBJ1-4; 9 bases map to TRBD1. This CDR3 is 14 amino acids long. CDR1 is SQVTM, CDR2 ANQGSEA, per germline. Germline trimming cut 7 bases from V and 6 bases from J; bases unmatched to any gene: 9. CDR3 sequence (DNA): TGCAGCGCCGGAACCGGGACAGGGTATGAAAAACTGTTTTTT. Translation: CSAGTGTGYEKLFF.

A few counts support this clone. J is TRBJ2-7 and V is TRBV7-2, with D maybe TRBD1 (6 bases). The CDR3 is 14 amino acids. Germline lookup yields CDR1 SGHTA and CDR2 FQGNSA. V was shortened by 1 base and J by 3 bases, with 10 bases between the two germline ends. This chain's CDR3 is CASSLEAGDYEQYF. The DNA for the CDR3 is TGTGCCAGCAGCTTAGAGGCAGGGGACTACGAGCAGTACTTC.

In nucleotides, the CDR3 is TGTGCCAGTAGTATAAGTCGGGAAAAATACACTGAAGCTTTCTTT. Its translation is CASSISREKYTEAFF. The V call is TRBV19, the J call TRBJ1-1, with D unresolved. The CDR3 consists of 15 residues. V was trimmed by 2 bases and J by 3 bases, leaving 13 bases between them. Germline CDR1 reads LNHDA; CDR2 reads SQIVND (reference sequence). The variable domain in full, with the rest retrieved from reference TRBV19 and TRBJ1-1, is DGGITQSPKYLFRKEGQNVTLSCEQNLNHDAMYWYRQDPGQGLRLIYYSQIVNDFQKGDIAEGYSVSREKKESFPLTVTSAQKNPTAFYLCASSISREKYTEAFFGQGTRLTVV.

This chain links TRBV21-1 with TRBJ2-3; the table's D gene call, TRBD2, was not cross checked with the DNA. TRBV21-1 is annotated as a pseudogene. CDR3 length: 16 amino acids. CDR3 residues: CASRGSGRAFTDTQYF. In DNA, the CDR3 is TGTGCCAGCAGAGGTAGCGGGAGGGCCTTCACAGATACGCAGTATTTT.

This chain's CDR3 is CASSQDPQETQYF. For the CDR3, the DNA is TGCGCCAGCAGCCAAGACCCCCAAGAGACCCAGTACTTC. J is TRBJ2-5 and V is TRBV4-1; D is undetermined. Trimming cost V 0 bases and J 1 base, with 3 bases left between them. Germline CDR1 is MGHRA and CDR2 is YSYEKL. The CDR3 consists of 13 residues.

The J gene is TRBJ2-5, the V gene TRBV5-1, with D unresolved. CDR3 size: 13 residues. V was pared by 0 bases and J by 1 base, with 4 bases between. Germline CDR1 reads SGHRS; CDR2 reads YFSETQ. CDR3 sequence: CASSLGGQETQYF. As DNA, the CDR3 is TGCGCCAGCAGCTTGGGGGGCCAAGAGACCCAGTACTTC.

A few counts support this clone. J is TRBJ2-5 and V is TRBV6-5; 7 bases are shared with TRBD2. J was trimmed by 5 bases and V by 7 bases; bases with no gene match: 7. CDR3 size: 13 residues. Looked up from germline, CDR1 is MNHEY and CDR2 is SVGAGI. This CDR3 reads CASTPGGLETQYF. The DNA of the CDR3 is TGTGCCAGCACCCCGGGGGGTCTTGAGACCCAGTACTTC.

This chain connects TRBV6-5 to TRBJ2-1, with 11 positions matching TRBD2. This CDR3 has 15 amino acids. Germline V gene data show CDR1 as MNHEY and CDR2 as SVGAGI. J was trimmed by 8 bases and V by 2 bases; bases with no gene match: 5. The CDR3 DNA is TGTGCCAGCAGTTACAAGACTAGCGGGATGTATGAGCAGTTCTTC. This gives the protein CASSYKTSGMYEQFF.

CDR3 coding DNA: TGTGCCAGCAGTTCAGGGGCTGGAAACACCATATATTTT. Translated: CASSSGAGNTIYF. The chain uses TRBV2 and TRBJ1-3; possible D gene TRBD1, 6 bases. V lost 5 bases to trimming and J lost 2 bases, with 7 bases between them. Germline loops: CDR1 SNHLY, CDR2 FYNNEI. The CDR3 has 13 residues.

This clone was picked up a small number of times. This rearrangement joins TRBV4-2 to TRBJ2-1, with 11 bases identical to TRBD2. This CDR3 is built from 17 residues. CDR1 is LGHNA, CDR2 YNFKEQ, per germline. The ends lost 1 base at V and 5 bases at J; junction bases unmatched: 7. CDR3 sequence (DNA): TGTGCCAGCAGCCAAGGACATTTGGGACTAGCGGACAATGAGCAGTTCTTC. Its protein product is CASSQGHLGLADNEQFF.

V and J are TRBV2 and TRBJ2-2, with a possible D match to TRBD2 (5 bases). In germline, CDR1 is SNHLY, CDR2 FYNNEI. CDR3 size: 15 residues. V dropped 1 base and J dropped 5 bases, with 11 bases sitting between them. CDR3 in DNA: TGTGCCAGCAGTGAAGTGGACCGGGAAACCGGGGAGCTGTTTTTT. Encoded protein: CASSEVDRETGELFF.

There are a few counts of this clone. CDR3 residues: CASSHSPYSGGASYEQYF. The DNA for the CDR3 is TGCGCCAGCAGTCACTCCCCCTATAGCGGGGGGGCGTCCTACGAGCAGTACTTC. The gene calls are TRBV10-2 and TRBJ2-7; 11 nucleotides match TRBD2. The V gene's germline CDR1 is WSHSY and CDR2 SAAADI. Trimming removed 5 bases from V and 1 base from J; junction bases left unmatched: 13. This CDR3 spans 18 amino acids.

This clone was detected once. In DNA, the CDR3 is TGTGCCAGTAGCCGCCGGACTAGCGGAAACCAAGAGACCCAGTACTTC. Amino acids: CASSRRTSGNQETQYF. The chain carries TRBV19 and TRBJ2-5; 10 nucleotides match TRBD2. V was clipped by 6 bases and J by 0 bases; unmatched bases: 7. The length of the CDR3 is 16 residues. The germline V gene encodes CDR1 LNHDA and CDR2 SQIVND (reference sequence).

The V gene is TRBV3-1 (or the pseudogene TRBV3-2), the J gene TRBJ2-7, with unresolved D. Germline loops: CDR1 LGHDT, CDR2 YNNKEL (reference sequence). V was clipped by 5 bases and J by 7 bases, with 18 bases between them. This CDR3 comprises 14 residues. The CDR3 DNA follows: TGTGCCAGCAGCACGGCGGCCGGAGTTGGGGAGCAGTACTTC. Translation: CASSTAAGVGEQYF.

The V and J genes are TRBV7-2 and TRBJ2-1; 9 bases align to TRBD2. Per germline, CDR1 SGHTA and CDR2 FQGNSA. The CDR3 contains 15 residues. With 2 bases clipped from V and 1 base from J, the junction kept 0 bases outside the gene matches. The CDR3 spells CASSLLAGSYNEQFF. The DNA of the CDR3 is TGTGCCAGCAGCTTACTAGCGGGGTCCTACAATGAGCAGTTCTTC.

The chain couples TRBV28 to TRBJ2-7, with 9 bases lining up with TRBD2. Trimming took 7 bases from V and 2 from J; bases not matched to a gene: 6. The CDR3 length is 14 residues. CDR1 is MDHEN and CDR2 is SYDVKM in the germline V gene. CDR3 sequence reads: CASTLAGRAYEQYF. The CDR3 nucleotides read TGTGCCAGCACCCTAGCGGGAAGGGCCTACGAGCAGTACTTC.

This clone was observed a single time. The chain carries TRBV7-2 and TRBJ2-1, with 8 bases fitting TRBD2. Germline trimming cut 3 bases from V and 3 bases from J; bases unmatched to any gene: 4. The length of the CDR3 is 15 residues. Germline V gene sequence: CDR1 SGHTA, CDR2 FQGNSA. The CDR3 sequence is CASSFGGGYYNEQFF. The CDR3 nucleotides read TGTGCCAGCAGCTTCGGGGGGGGATACTACAATGAGCAGTTCTTC.

The CDR3 is CASSRRTGGSHYGYTF. The CDR3 nucleotides read TGTGCCAGCAGCCGGCGGACAGGGGGATCCCACTATGGCTACACCTTC. This sequence joins TRBV7-2 and TRBJ1-2; the match to TRBD1 covers 10 bases. The germline V gene encodes CDR1 SGHTA and CDR2 FQGNSA. This CDR3 has 16 residues. Trimming removed 5 bases from V and 3 bases from J; junction bases left unmatched: 9.

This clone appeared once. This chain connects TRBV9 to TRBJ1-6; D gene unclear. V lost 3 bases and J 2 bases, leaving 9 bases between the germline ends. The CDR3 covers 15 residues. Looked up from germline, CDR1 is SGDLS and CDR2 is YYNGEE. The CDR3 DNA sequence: TGTGCCAGCAGCGCCGGAAGGACCTATAATTCACCCCTCCACTTT. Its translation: CASSAGRTYNSPLHF.

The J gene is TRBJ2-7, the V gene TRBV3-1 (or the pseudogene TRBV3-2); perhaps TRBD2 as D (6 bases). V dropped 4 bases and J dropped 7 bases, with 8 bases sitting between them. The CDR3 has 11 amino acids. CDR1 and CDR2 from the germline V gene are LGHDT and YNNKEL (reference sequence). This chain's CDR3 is CASSLGGEQYF. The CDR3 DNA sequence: TGTGCCAGCAGCCTCGGGGGAGAGCAGTACTTC.

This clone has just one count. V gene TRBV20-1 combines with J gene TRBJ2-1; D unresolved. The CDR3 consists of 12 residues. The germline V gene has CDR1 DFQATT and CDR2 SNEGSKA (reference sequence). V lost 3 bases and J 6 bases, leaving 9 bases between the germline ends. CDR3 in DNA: TGCAGTGCTAGTAAAGCTATCAATGAGCAGTTCTTC. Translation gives CSASKAINEQFF.

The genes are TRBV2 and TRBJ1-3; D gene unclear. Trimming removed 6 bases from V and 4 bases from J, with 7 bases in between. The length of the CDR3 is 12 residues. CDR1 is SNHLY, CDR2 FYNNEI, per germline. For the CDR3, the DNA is TGTGCCAGCAGCCCGATCGGAAACACCATATATTTT. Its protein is CASSPIGNTIYF.

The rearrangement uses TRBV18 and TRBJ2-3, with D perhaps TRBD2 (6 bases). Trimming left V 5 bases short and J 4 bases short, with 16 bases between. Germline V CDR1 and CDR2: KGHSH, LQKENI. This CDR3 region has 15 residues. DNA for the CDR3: TGTGCCAGCTCAAGGCGGGACGTAGGTTCAGATACGCAGTATTTT. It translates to CASSRRDVGSDTQYF.

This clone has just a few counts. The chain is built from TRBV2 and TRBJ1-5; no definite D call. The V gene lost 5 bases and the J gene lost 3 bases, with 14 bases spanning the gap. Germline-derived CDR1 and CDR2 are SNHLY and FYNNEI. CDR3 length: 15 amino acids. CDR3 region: CASSRSGLTNQPQHF. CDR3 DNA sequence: TGTGCCAGCAGTAGGTCCGGACTCACCAATCAGCCCCAGCATTTT.